A single sample is the source of the 11 T cell receptor beta chains below, sequenced in a study of long-term antiretroviral therapy in people with HIV. Sequencing used immunoSEQ v3.0 at survey level. TCRdb's table, derived via immunoSEQ multiplex PCR, lists solely in-frame clones and lacks some. The sample holds roughly 20,000 clones, less than 85% seen once. Sample: unsorted PBMCs, taken 1.7 to 1.8 years before starting antiretroviral therapy. The receptor set was obtained from a woman aged 40 to 55 with HIV.

The V call is TRBV6-5, the J call TRBJ2-7, with 7 bases that match TRBD1. The CDR3 is 15 residues long. Trimming took 6 bases from V and 0 from J; bases not matched to a gene: 8. CDR1 is MNHEY, CDR2 SVGAGI, per germline. This CDR3 is CASRADRADSYEQYF. In nucleotides, the CDR3 is TGTGCCAGCAGAGCCGACAGGGCAGACTCCTACGAGCAGTACTTC.

V is TRBV5-6 and J is TRBJ1-4; 7 positions match TRBD1. The CDR3 consists of 14 residues. V lost 4 bases and J lost 6; bases outside the gene matches: 6. Germline CDR1 is SGHDT and CDR2 is YYEEEE. As DNA, the CDR3 is TGTGCCAGCAGCCGACAGGGCTGGGATGAAAAACTGTTTTTT. Amino acid sequence: CASSRQGWDEKLFF.

In nucleotides, the CDR3 is TGTGCCAGTAGTAAACAGGGTTCTAGAGGCTATGGCTACACCTTC. Protein: CASSKQGSRGYGYTF. The genes are TRBV19 and TRBJ1-2, with D possibly matching TRBD1 (6 bases). The V end lost 4 bases, the J end lost 4 bases, and 16 bases lay between the germline ends. The CDR3 has 15 residues. In germline, CDR1 is LNHDA, CDR2 SQIVND (reference sequence).

The V and J genes are TRBV2 and TRBJ1-6, with TRBD1 identical over 9 bases. The CDR3 covers 16 residues. V was clipped by 3 bases and J by 5 bases; unmatched bases: 5. CDR1 and CDR2 from the germline V gene are SNHLY and FYNNEI. The CDR3 DNA follows: TGTGCCAGCAGTGAGGGACAGGGTATCCATAATTCACCCCTCCACTTT. Amino acid sequence: CASSEGQGIHNSPLHF.

This chain uses TRBV29-1 with TRBJ2-7; 8 bases line up with TRBD1. With 6 bases clipped from V and 6 bases from J, the junction kept 7 bases outside the gene matches. CDR3 size: 12 residues. Germline V gene lookup returns CDR1 SQVTM and CDR2 ANQGSEA. The CDR3 here is CSVDRGRGEQYF. In DNA, the CDR3 is TGCAGCGTAGACAGGGGACGAGGCGAGCAGTACTTC.

This sequence joins TRBV9 and TRBJ2-1, with TRBD1 as a possible D gene (6 bases). Germline V gene lookup returns CDR1 SGDLS and CDR2 YYNGEE. This CDR3 has 15 residues. V gave up 1 base and J gave up 6 bases, with 14 bases separating them. CDR3 nucleotides: TGTGCCAGCAGCGTACGACCAGACAGGCGCAATGAGCAGTTCTTC. This gives the protein CASSVRPDRRNEQFF. Drawing the rest from reference TRBV9 and TRBJ2-1, the complete variable domain is DSGVTQTPKHLITATGQRVTLRCSPRSGDLSVYWYQQSLDQGLQFLIQYYNGEERAKGNILERFSAQQFPDLHSELNLSSLELGDSALYFCASSVRPDRRNEQFFGPGTRLTVL.

The chain recombines TRBV6-1 with TRBJ1-5; no clear D gene. Per the germline V gene, CDR1 is MNHNS and CDR2 is SASEGT. The CDR3 covers 13 residues. V was cut by 8 bases and J by 0 bases, with 8 bases left in between. CDR3 coding DNA: TGTGCCAGCGAAAATAATAGCAATCAGCCCCAGCATTTT. This gives the protein CASENNSNQPQHF.

This clone is labeled as medium-sized. This chain uses TRBV5-6 with TRBJ2-1, with 7 bases aligning to TRBD1. The trim removed 0 bases at V and 10 bases at J, leaving 7 bases unmatched. This CDR3 comprises 14 residues. Germline CDR1 is SGHDT and CDR2 is YYEEEE. The CDR3 region has the DNA TGTGCCAGCAGCTTGGGGGATTTCAGGGGGGAGCAGTTCTTC. Translation gives CASSLGDFRGEQFF.

The chain recombines TRBV11-3 with TRBJ1-1, with TRBD1 as a possible D gene (5 bases). V lost 3 bases to trimming and J lost 4 bases, with 6 bases between them. Germline V lookup: CDR1 SGHNT, CDR2 YENEEA. CDR3 length: 12 amino acids. The CDR3 nucleotides read TGTGCCAGCAGCTTGAGGGGCACTGAAGCTTTCTTT. As protein: CASSLRGTEAFF.

The CDR3 nucleotides read TGCGCCAGCAGCCAAGAAGGACCATCGGGGGCTGGGGAAAAACTGTTTTTT. It yields the protein CASSQEGPSGAGEKLFF. V and J are TRBV4-3 and TRBJ1-4; tentatively, D is TRBD1 (6 bases). Germline V gives CDR1 LGHNA, CDR2 YSLEER. V lost 0 bases, J lost 8 bases, and 19 bases lay in between. This CDR3 spans 17 amino acids.

This rearrangement joins TRBV11-2 to TRBJ2-1; D gene ambiguous. The CDR3 consists of 15 residues. From germline, CDR1 is SGHAT and CDR2 FQNNGV. Trimming took 6 bases from V and 0 from J, leaving 12 bases between them. The CDR3 sequence is CASRIESSSYNEQFF. CDR3 in DNA: TGTGCCAGCAGAATCGAAAGTAGCTCCTACAATGAGCAGTTCTTC.